The next 28 T cell receptor beta chains were all read from a single sample in a study of T cells after yellow fever vaccination. Using its own MiXCR run on the 5' RACE reads, TCRdb lists one record per CDR3 protein. The table has around 350,000 distinct CDR3 sequences, under 7.5% seen once. The material sequenced was PBMCs, taken 5 days after the yellow fever booster vaccination. These receptors were obtained from a man aged 30 to 45 who received the YFV17D yellow fever vaccine.

This clonotype was seen more than once but under ten times. The chain recombines TRBV6-1 with TRBJ2-7; the match to TRBD2 covers 8 bases. V trimming: 5 bases; J trimming: 1 base; junction bases outside the gene matches: 7. The CDR3 totals 15 residues. CDR1 and CDR2 from the germline V gene are MNHNS and SASEGT. The chain's CDR3 is CASSLTSGKSYEQYF. DNA of the CDR3: TGTGCCAGCAGTCTAACTAGCGGAAAGTCCTACGAGCAGTACTTC.

V usage is TRBV7-2 and J usage is TRBJ2-5; D is uncertain. Trimming stripped 5 bases from V and 8 bases from J, with 18 bases between. The CDR3 spans 14 residues. Germline V gene lookup returns CDR1 SGHTA and CDR2 FQGNSA. CDR3 bases: TGTGCCAGCAGCGCCCTCCACAGAAGGGAAACCCAGTACTTC. It codes for CASSALHRRETQYF. Combining the CDR3 with reference TRBV7-2 and TRBJ2-5 gives the whole variable domain GAGVSQSPSNKVTEKGKDVELRCDPISGHTALYWYRQSLGQGLEFLIYFQGNSAPDKSGLPSDRFSAERTGGSVSTLTIQRTQQEDSAVYLCASSALHRRETQYFGPGTRLLVL.

This clonotype occurred a few times. The chain links TRBV20-1 to TRBJ2-5, with 7 bases matching TRBD2. The ends lost 1 base at V and 0 bases at J; junction bases unmatched: 11. The CDR3 extends over 17 amino acids. CDR1 DFQATT and CDR2 SNEGSKA come from the germline V gene (reference sequence). The CDR3 sequence: CSARGSVGAGDQETQYF. The DNA for the CDR3 is TGCAGTGCTAGAGGTTCCGTAGGGGCGGGGGACCAAGAGACCCAGTACTTC.

This clonotype was recorded at least ten times. The chain has TRBV12-3 or TRBV12-4 and TRBJ2-1, with 11 positions matching TRBD1. The CDR3 extends over 14 amino acids. Unmatched junction bases numbered 7, after V lost 6 bases and J lost 9 bases. CDR3 DNA sequence: TGTGCCAGCAGCCCAGGACAGGGGGCGGGTGAGCAGTTCTTC. This gives the protein CASSPGQGAGEQFF.

This clonotype appeared a few times. The V call is TRBV20-1, the J call TRBJ2-7; perhaps TRBD2 as D (6 bases). This CDR3 spans 11 amino acids. The V end lost 6 bases, the J end lost 7 bases, and 13 bases lay between the germline ends. The germline V gene has CDR1 DFQATT and CDR2 SNEGSKA (reference sequence). The CDR3 region has the DNA TGCAGTGCACCGGTCGCGGGAGAGCAGTACTTC. The encoded protein is CSAPVAGEQYF.

The chain carries TRBV5-6 and TRBJ2-4; unclear D gene. CDR1 is SGHDT and CDR2 is YYEEEE in the germline V gene. Between the trimmed V and J ends, which lost 4 bases and 1 base, there was a span of 9 bases. This CDR3 has 14 amino acids. This CDR3 is CASSPPVAKNIQYF. The CDR3 bases are TGTGCCAGCAGCCCGCCTGTGGCCAAAAACATTCAGTACTTC.

The V and J genes are TRBV7-9 and TRBJ2-5, with 8 bases matching TRBD2. CDR1 and CDR2 from the germline V gene are SEHNR and FQNEAQ (reference sequence). The J segment lost 5 bases and the V segment lost 5 bases, leaving 16 bases of the junction unmatched. CDR3 length: 17 residues. The DNA of the CDR3 is TGTGCCAGCAGCCCCCTCCTCCTAAGCGGGAGTGGCGAGACCCAGTACTTC. Its protein is CASSPLLLSGSGETQYF.

This clonotype occurred many times. The chain employs TRBV2 and TRBJ2-5, with D unclear. The CDR3 loop spans 13 amino acids. V shed 4 bases and J shed 0 bases, with 6 bases lying between them. CDR1 is SNHLY and CDR2 is FYNNEI in the germline V gene. CDR3 protein: CASSGRYQETQYF. The CDR3 nucleotides read TGTGCCAGCAGTGGACGGTACCAAGAGACCCAGTACTTC.

This clonotype was recorded at least ten times. The chain couples TRBV4-2 to TRBJ2-3; maybe TRBD2 (6 bases). Germline loops: CDR1 LGHNA, CDR2 YNFKEQ. CDR3 length: 17 residues. Trimming cost V 0 bases and J 1 base, with 14 bases left between them. CDR3 DNA: TGTGCCAGCAGCCAAGACTACGCGGGGCCGCGCACAGATACGCAGTATTTT. Its protein is CASSQDYAGPRTDTQYF.

The chain is built from TRBV28 and TRBJ2-7; TRBD2 aligns across 10 bases. CDR1 is MDHEN and CDR2 is SYDVKM in the germline V gene. CDR3 length: 17 residues. The V gene end was trimmed by 3 bases and the J gene end by 2 bases; junction bases not matched to a gene: 10. DNA of the CDR3: TGTGCCAGCAGTTTCCCCCTCAGCGGGAGGGTGACCTACGAGCAGTACTTC. It codes for CASSFPLSGRVTYEQYF.

The rearrangement uses TRBV12-3 or TRBV12-4 and TRBJ2-1; D gene uncertain. With 3 bases removed from V and 10 bases from J, the gap between germline ends came to 7 bases. The CDR3 covers 11 residues. CDR3 protein: CASSFRREQFF. As DNA, the CDR3 is TGTGCCAGCAGTTTTAGGAGAGAGCAGTTCTTC.

This clonotype occurred many times. The chain carries TRBV5-1 and TRBJ2-2, with a weak D call TRBD1 (5 bases). The V end was cut by 1 base, the J end by 6 bases, with 13 bases between. This CDR3 is built from 15 residues. Germline lookup yields CDR1 SGHRS and CDR2 YFSETQ. CDR3: CASSLQGTAAGELFF. The CDR3 nucleotides read TGCGCCAGCAGCTTGCAGGGTACTGCGGCCGGGGAGCTGTTTTTT. Supplemented by reference TRBV5-1 and TRBJ2-2, the full variable domain reads KAGVTQTPRYLIKTRGQQVTLSCSPISGHRSVSWYQQTPGQGLQFLFEYFSETQRNKGNFPGRFSGRQFSNSRSEMNVSTLELGDSALYLCASSLQGTAAGELFFGEGSRLTVL.

This clonotype turned up a few times. The chain is built from TRBV5-1 and TRBJ2-1; D is ambiguous. Trimming removed 0 bases at V and 0 bases at J, with 10 bases between. Germline V gene sequence: CDR1 SGHRS, CDR2 YFSETQ. This CDR3 is 16 amino acids long. CDR3 sequence (DNA): TGCGCCAGCAGCTTGGTCCCCGGCAGCTCCTACAATGAGCAGTTCTTC. Its protein product is CASSLVPGSSYNEQFF. The variable domain in full, with the rest retrieved from reference TRBV5-1 and TRBJ2-1, is KAGVTQTPRYLIKTRGQQVTLSCSPISGHRSVSWYQQTPGQGLQFLFEYFSETQRNKGNFPGRFSGRQFSNSRSEMNVSTLELGDSALYLCASSLVPGSSYNEQFFGPGTRLTVL.

This clonotype has a count of ten or more. V is TRBV23-1 and J is TRBJ2-3, with TRBD1 matching 7 bases. TRBV23-1 falls under the ORF class, with uncertain function. V was clipped by 7 bases and J by 9 bases; unmatched bases: 1. This CDR3 is 10 amino acids long. Here the CDR3 reads CASKGATQYF. The CDR3, as DNA: TGCGCCAGCAAGGGGGCCACGCAGTATTTT.

This clonotype appeared a few times. Sequence at one end of the junction differs from germline and may be a read error. The chain carries TRBV20-1 and TRBJ2-2; 7 bases fit TRBD2. CDR3 length equals 16 residues. Per germline, CDR1 DFQATT and CDR2 SNEGSKA (reference sequence). The CDR3 loop reads CCARDPNSGFTGELFF. CDR3 sequence (DNA): TGCTGTGCTAGAGATCCTAATAGCGGGTTCACCGGGGAGCTGTTTTTT.

This clonotype has ten or more counts. V usage is TRBV7-9 and J usage is TRBJ2-3; 11 bases are a match to TRBD2. J gave up 3 bases and V 3 bases, and 2 bases lay outside the gene matches. This CDR3 contains 15 residues. Looked up from germline, CDR1 is SEHNR and CDR2 is FQNEAQ (reference sequence). The CDR3 here is CASSFTSGRTDTQYF. CDR3 DNA: TGTGCCAGCAGCTTTACTAGCGGGAGAACAGATACGCAGTATTTT. Using reference TRBV7-9 and TRBJ2-3 for the parts outside the CDR3, the full variable domain is DTGVSQNPRHKITKRGQNVTFRCDPISEHNRLYWYRQTLGQGPEFLTYFQNEAQLEKSRLLSDRFSAERPKGSFSTLEIQRTEQGDSAMYLCASSFTSGRTDTQYFGPGTRLTVL.

In regard to this clonotype: With a much larger clone just one base away, this may be a read error. The CDR3 ends on some other residue instead of the conserved phenylalanine or tryptophan, so this is likely a read error. CDR3 loop: CSVVRGSTEAFS. The CDR3 nucleotides are TGCAGCGTTGTTAGGGGGAGCACTGAAGCTTTCTCT. V is TRBV29-1 and J is TRBJ1-1; possibly TRBD1 for D (6 bases). Germline V CDR1 and CDR2: SQVTM, ANQGSEA. CDR3 size: 12 residues. V was trimmed by 4 bases and J by 4 bases, leaving 10 bases between them.

This clonotype has only a few counts. This rearrangement joins TRBV6-5 to TRBJ2-4; 13 bases are a match to TRBD2. The trim removed 2 bases at V and 1 base at J, leaving 2 bases unmatched. The CDR3 covers 17 residues. The germline V gene encodes CDR1 MNHEY and CDR2 SVGAGI. CDR3 region: CASSYGLAGAAKNIQYF. CDR3 coding DNA: TGTGCCAGCAGTTACGGACTAGCGGGAGCCGCCAAAAACATTCAGTACTTC.

This clonotype was seen repeatedly, ten times or more. The chain combines TRBV6-2 or TRBV6-3 with TRBJ2-1; D is perhaps TRBD1 (5 bases). V lost 6 bases, J lost 13 bases, and 19 bases lay in between. Germline CDR1 and CDR2: MNHEY and SVGEGT. The CDR3 has 13 amino acids. The DNA for the CDR3 is TGTGCCAGCAGCCCCATGCGACAGATCGATCAGTTCTTC. Its translation: CASSPMRQIDQFF.

This clonotype was seen a few times. This chain joins TRBV7-9 and TRBJ2-1, with D unresolved. This CDR3 region has 11 residues. The germline CDR1 and CDR2 sequences are SEHNR and FQNEAQ (reference sequence). V was clipped by 6 bases and J by 6 bases, with 6 bases between them. CDR3 in DNA: TGTGCCAGCAGGCGTAGCAATGAGCAGTTCTTC. Protein: CASRRSNEQFF.

This clonotype was recorded a few times. The chain couples TRBV27 to TRBJ2-1; a possible D gene is TRBD1 (5 bases). CDR3 size: 15 residues. Trimming pared 1 base from V and 2 bases from J, leaving 9 bases between. Germline-derived CDR1 and CDR2 are MNHEY and SMNVEV (reference sequence). The CDR3 DNA reads as TGTGCCAGCAGTTTATTAGGGGATCCCTACAATGAGCAGTTCTTC. Translated, it gives CASSLLGDPYNEQFF.

In this sample, this clonotype turned up a few times. J is TRBJ2-2 and V is TRBV20-1, with 7 positions matching TRBD2. V was clipped by 2 bases and J by 7 bases; unmatched bases: 16. CDR1 and CDR2 from the germline V gene are DFQATT and SNEGSKA (reference sequence). CDR3 length: 17 residues. For the CDR3, the DNA is TGCAGTGCTAGAAGTAGGATAGTGGCGGGAGTGATCGGGGAGCTGTTTTTT. Its translation is CSARSRIVAGVIGELFF.

This clonotype occurred a few times. CDR3 residues: CASSSGAGVGGETQYF. The DNA of the CDR3 is TGTGCCAGCAGCTCTGGAGCGGGAGTAGGTGGAGAGACCCAGTACTTC. The gene calls are TRBV5-4 and TRBJ2-5; TRBD2 matches 8 bases. V shed 3 bases, J shed 4 bases, and the junction held 11 bases outside the gene matches. Germline loops: CDR1 SGHNT, CDR2 YYREEE (reference sequence). CDR3 length equals 16 residues.

This clonotype came up many times. J is TRBJ2-7 and V is TRBV5-1, with 9 bases identical to TRBD1. Per the germline V gene, CDR1 is SGHRS and CDR2 is YFSETQ. The CDR3 sequence is 15 residues long. The V gene end was trimmed by 4 bases and the J gene end by 5 bases; junction bases not matched to a gene: 10. The CDR3 here is CASSHFGQGLDEQYF. The DNA for the CDR3 is TGCGCCAGCAGCCACTTCGGACAGGGGTTGGACGAGCAGTACTTC.

This clonotype has only a few counts. V usage is TRBV5-1 and J usage is TRBJ1-1, with D hard to call. The germline gives CDR1 SGHRS, CDR2 YFSETQ. The CDR3 covers 14 residues. Trimming stripped 4 bases from V and 5 bases from J, with 15 bases between. Here the CDR3 DNA reads TGCGCCAGCAGCCAATCGGAGCGGCGGACTGAAGCTTTCTTT. Its protein product is CASSQSERRTEAFF.

The table lists this clonotype with many counts. The chain recombines TRBV5-1 with TRBJ2-1, with 9 bases identical to TRBD2. Per germline, CDR1 SGHRS and CDR2 YFSETQ. V shed 3 bases, J shed 2 bases, and the junction held 3 bases outside the gene matches. This CDR3 spans 15 amino acids. This chain's CDR3 is CASSSSGVTYNEQFF. CDR3 nucleotide sequence: TGCGCCAGCAGCTCTAGCGGGGTGACCTACAATGAGCAGTTCTTC. The full variable domain, its missing parts supplied by reference TRBV5-1 and TRBJ2-1, is KAGVTQTPRYLIKTRGQQVTLSCSPISGHRSVSWYQQTPGQGLQFLFEYFSETQRNKGNFPGRFSGRQFSNSRSEMNVSTLELGDSALYLCASSSSGVTYNEQFFGPGTRLTVL.

This clonotype was recorded a few times. CDR3 bases: TGTGCCACCGAGGAACGGAGTACGCAGTATTTT. It encodes CATEERSTQYF. The chain joins TRBV15 to TRBJ2-3; no clear D gene. V was shortened by 8 bases and J by 8 bases, with 11 bases between the two germline ends. The CDR3 totals 11 residues. CDR1 LNHNV and CDR2 YYDKDF come from the germline V gene (reference sequence).

This clonotype was seen many times. The chain has TRBV29-1 and TRBJ1-1, with D perhaps matching TRBD1 (5 bases). The CDR3 is made up of 14 amino acids. V was trimmed by 6 bases and J by 1 base, leaving 15 bases between them. The germline CDR1 and CDR2 sequences are SQVTM and ANQGSEA. The CDR3 region is CSVQGEGGNTEAFF. The CDR3 nucleotides read TGCAGCGTCCAGGGAGAAGGAGGGAACACTGAAGCTTTCTTT.